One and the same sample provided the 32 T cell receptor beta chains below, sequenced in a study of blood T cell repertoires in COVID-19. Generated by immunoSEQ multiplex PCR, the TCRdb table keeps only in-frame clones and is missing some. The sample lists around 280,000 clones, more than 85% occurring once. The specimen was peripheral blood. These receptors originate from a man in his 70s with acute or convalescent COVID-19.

The CDR3 DNA sequence: TGTGCCAGCAGCAGACAGGGAGTTAGTACCGGGGAGCTGTTTTTT. Its translation: CASSRQGVSTGELFF. The chain carries TRBV5-6 and TRBJ2-2; 7 bases line up with TRBD1. The CDR3 totals 15 residues. CDR1 SGHDT and CDR2 YYEEEE come from the germline V gene. V shed 4 bases, J shed 5 bases, and the junction held 8 bases outside the gene matches.

In DNA, the CDR3 is TGTGCCACCAGCCGAGGACAGGGGGACGCCGAGCAGTACTTC. It encodes CATSRGQGDAEQYF. The chain combines TRBV15 with TRBJ2-7; 10 bases are shared with TRBD1. With 5 bases clipped from V and 6 bases from J, the junction kept 7 bases outside the gene matches. CDR3 length: 14 residues. Germline V gene lookup returns CDR1 LNHNV and CDR2 YYDKDF (reference sequence).

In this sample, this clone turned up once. CDR3 DNA: TGTGCCAGCAGCCTCGGGACAGAAAATTCACCCCTCCACTTT. Residues: CASSLGTENSPLHF. V and J are TRBV3-1 (or the pseudogene TRBV3-2) and TRBJ1-6, with 7 bases identical to TRBD1. V shed 4 bases, J shed 7 bases, and the junction held 4 bases outside the gene matches. Germline V lookup: CDR1 LGHDT, CDR2 YNNKEL (reference sequence). The CDR3 contains 14 residues.

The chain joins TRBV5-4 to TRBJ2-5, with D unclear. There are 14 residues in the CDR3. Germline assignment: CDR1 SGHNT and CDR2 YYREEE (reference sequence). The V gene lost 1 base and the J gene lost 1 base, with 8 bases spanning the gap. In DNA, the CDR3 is TGTGCCAGCAGCTTGTCCGGTTCCCAAGAGACCCAGTACTTC. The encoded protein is CASSLSGSQETQYF. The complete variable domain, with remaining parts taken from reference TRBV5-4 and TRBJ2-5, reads ETGVTQSPTHLIKTRGQQVTLRCSSQSGHNTVSWYQQALGQGPQFIFQYYREEENGRGNFPPRFSGLQFPNYSSELNVNALELDDSALYLCASSLSGSQETQYFGPGTRLLVL.

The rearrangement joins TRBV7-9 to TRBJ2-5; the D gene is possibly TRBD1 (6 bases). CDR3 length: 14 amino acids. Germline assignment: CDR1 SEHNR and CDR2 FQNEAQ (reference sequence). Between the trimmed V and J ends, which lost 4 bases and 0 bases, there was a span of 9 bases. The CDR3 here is CASSSNRDQETQYF. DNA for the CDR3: TGTGCCAGCAGCTCCAACAGGGACCAAGAGACCCAGTACTTC.

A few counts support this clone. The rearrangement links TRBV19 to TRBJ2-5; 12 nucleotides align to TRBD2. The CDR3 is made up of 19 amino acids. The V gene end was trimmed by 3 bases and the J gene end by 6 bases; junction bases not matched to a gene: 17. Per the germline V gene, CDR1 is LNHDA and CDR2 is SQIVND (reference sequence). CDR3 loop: CASSITAISSGRAGKTQYF. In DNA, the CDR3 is TGTGCCAGTAGTATCACCGCCATTTCTAGCGGGAGGGCGGGGAAGACCCAGTACTTC. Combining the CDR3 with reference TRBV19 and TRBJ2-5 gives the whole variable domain DGGITQSPKYLFRKEGQNVTLSCEQNLNHDAMYWYRQDPGQGLRLIYYSQIVNDFQKGDIAEGYSVSREKKESFPLTVTSAQKNPTAFYLCASSITAISSGRAGKTQYFGPGTRLLVL.

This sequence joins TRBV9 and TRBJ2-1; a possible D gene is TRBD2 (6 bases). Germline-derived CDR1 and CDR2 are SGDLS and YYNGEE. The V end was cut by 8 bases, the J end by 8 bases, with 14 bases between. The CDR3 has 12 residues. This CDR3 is CASILAEDEQFF. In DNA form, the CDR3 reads TGTGCCAGTATATTAGCGGAGGATGAGCAGTTCTTC.

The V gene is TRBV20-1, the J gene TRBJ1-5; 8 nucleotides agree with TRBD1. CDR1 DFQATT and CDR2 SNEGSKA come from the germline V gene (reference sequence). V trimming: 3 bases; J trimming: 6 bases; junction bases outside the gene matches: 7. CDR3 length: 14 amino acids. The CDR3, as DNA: TGCAGTGCTAGTAAACAGGGGGAGACTCAGCCCCAGCATTTT. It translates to CSASKQGETQPQHF.

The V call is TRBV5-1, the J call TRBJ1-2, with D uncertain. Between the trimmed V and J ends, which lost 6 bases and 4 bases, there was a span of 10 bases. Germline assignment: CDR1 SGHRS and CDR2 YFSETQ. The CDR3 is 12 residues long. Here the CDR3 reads CASTGDSYGYTF. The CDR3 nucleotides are TGCGCCAGCACCGGAGACTCCTATGGCTACACCTTC.

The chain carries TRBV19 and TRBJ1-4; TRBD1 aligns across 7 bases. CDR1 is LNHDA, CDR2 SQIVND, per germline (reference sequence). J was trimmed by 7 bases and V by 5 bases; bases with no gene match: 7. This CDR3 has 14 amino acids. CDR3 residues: CASSFRDRAEKLFF. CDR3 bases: TGTGCCAGTAGTTTCCGGGACAGAGCTGAAAAACTGTTTTTT.

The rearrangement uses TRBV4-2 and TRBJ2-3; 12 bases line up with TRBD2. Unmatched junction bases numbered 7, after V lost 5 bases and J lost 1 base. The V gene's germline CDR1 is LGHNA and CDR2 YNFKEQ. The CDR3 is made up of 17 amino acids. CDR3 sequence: CASSARLAGDGTDTQYF. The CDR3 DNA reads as TGTGCCAGCAGCGCCCGACTAGCGGGGGATGGCACAGATACGCAGTATTTT.

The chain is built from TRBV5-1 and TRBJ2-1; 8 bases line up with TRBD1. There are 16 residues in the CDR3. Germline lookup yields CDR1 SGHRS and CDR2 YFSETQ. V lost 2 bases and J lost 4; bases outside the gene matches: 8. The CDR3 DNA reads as TGCGCCAGCAGCTTAACAGGGGGTCTAGGGTACAATGAGCAGTTCTTC. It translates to CASSLTGGLGYNEQFF.

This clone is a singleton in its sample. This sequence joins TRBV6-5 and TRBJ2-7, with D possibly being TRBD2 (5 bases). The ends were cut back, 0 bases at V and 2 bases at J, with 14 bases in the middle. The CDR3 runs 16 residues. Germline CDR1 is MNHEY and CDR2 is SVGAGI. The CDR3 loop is CASSYSTASLTYEQYF. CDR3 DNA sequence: TGTGCCAGCAGTTACTCGACGGCTAGCTTGACCTACGAGCAGTACTTC.

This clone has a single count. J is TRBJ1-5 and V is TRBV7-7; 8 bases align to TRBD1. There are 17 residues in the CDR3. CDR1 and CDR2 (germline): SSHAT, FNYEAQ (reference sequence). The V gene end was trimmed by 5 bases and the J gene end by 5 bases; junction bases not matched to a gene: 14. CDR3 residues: CASSHRTGKFGYQPQHF. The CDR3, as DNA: TGTGCCAGCAGCCACCGGACAGGGAAATTCGGGTATCAGCCCCAGCATTTT.

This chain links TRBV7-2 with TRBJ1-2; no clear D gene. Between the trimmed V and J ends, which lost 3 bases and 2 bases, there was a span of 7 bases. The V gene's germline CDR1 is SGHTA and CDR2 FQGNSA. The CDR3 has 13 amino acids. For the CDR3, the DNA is TGTGCCAGCAGCTTGAGTCGGAACTATGGCTACACCTTC. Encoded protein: CASSLSRNYGYTF.

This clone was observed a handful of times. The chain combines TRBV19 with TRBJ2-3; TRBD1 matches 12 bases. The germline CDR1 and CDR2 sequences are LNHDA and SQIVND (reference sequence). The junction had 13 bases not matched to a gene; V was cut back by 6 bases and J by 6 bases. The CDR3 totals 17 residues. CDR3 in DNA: TGTGCCAGTAGCCCCAGACTCGGGACAGGGGGCGTCGATACGCAGTATTTT. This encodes CASSPRLGTGGVDTQYF.

The CDR3 DNA reads as TGTGCCAGCAGTTTGTTGCGGAACACTGAAGCTTTCTTT. Protein sequence: CASSLLRNTEAFF. The rearrangement joins TRBV28 to TRBJ1-1; D gene unclear. Germline V gene lookup returns CDR1 MDHEN and CDR2 SYDVKM. The CDR3 length is 13 residues. Trimming pared 3 bases from V and 1 base from J, leaving 6 bases between. The complete variable domain, with remaining parts taken from reference TRBV28 and TRBJ1-1, reads DVKVTQSSRYLVKRTGEKVFLECVQDMDHENMFWYRQDPGLGLRLIYFSYDVKMKEKGDIPEGYSVSREKKERFSLILESASTNQTSMYLCASSLLRNTEAFFGQGTRLTVV.

Here the CDR3 reads CASSSPGADVVLEQYF. CDR3 nucleotide sequence: TGTGCCAGCAGTTCCCCAGGGGCGGATGTAGTTTTGGAGCAGTACTTC. The V and J genes are TRBV28 and TRBJ2-7; TRBD1 is a possible D gene (6 bases). CDR1 and CDR2 (germline): MDHEN, SYDVKM. The CDR3 is 16 residues long. Trimming took 4 bases from V and 7 from J, leaving 23 bases between them.

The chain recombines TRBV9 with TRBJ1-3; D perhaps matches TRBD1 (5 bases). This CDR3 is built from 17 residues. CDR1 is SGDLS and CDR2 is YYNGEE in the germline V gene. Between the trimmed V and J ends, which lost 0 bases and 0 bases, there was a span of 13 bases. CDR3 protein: CASSVAQGKDSGNTIYF. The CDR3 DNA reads TGTGCCAGCAGCGTAGCTCAGGGAAAGGACTCTGGAAACACCATATATTTT. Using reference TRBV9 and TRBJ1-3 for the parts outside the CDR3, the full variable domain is DSGVTQTPKHLITATGQRVTLRCSPRSGDLSVYWYQQSLDQGLQFLIQYYNGEERAKGNILERFSAQQFPDLHSELNLSSLELGDSALYFCASSVAQGKDSGNTIYFGEGSWLTVV.

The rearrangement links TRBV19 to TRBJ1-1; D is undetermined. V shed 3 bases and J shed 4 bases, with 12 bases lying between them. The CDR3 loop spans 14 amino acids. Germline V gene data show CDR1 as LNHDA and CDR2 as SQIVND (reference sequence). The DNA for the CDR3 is TGTGCCAGTAGTATCTCGGGAGGGATCACTGAAGCTTTCTTT. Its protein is CASSISGGITEAFF.

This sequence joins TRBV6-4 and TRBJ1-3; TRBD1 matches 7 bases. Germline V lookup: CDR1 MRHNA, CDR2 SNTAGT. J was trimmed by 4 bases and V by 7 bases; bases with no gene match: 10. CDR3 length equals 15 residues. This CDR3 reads CASIVIGGGGNTIYF. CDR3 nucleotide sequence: TGTGCCAGCATTGTTATAGGGGGCGGAGGAAACACCATATATTTT.

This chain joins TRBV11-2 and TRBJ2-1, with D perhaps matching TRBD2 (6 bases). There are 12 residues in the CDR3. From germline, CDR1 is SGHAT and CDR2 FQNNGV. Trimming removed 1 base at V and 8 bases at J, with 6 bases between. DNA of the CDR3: TGTGCCAGCAGCTTAGGGGGGGATGAGCAGTTCTTC. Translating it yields CASSLGGDEQFF.

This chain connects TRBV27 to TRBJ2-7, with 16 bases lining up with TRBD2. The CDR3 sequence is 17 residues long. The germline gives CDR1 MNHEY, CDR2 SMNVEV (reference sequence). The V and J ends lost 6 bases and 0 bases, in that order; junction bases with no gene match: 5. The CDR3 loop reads CASRKGLAGGLSYEQYF. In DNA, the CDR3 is TGTGCCAGCAGGAAGGGACTAGCGGGAGGGCTCTCCTACGAGCAGTACTTC.

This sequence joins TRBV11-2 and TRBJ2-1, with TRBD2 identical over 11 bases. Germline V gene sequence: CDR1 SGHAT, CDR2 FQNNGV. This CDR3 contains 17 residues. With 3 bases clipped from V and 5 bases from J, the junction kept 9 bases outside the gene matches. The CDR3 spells CASSLEPLAGGHNEQFF. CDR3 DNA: TGTGCCAGCAGCTTGGAACCCCTAGCGGGGGGTCACAATGAGCAGTTCTTC.

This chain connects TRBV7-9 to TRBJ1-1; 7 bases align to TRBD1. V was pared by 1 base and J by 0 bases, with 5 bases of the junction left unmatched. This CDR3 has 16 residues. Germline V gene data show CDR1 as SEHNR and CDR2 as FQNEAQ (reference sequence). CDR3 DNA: TGTGCCAGCAGCTTAGGCAGGGGGACCATGAACACTGAAGCTTTCTTT. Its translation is CASSLGRGTMNTEAFF.

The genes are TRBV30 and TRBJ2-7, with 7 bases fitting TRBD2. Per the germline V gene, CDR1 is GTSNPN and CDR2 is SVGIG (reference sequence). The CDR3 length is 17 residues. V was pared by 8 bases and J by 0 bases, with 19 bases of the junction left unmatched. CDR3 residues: CARSLEAGPKSSYEQYF. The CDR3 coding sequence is TGTGCCCGAAGTTTAGAAGCGGGGCCGAAAAGCTCCTACGAGCAGTACTTC.

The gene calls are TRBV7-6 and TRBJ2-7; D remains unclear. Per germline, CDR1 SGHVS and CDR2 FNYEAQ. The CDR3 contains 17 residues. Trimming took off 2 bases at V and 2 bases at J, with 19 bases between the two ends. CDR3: CASSLNGGYHTAYEQYF. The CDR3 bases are TGTGCCAGCAGCTTAAACGGCGGCTACCACACCGCCTACGAGCAGTACTTC. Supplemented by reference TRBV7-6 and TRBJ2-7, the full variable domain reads GAGVSQSPRYKVTKRGQDVALRCDPISGHVSLYWYRQALGQGPEFLTYFNYEAQQDKSGLPNDRFSAERPEGSISTLTIQRTEQRDSAMYRCASSLNGGYHTAYEQYFGPGTRLTVT.

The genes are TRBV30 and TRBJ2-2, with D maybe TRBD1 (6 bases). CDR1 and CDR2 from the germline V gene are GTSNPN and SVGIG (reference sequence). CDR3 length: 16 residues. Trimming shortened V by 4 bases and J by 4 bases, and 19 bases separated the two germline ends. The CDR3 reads CAWMVVGARRTGELFF. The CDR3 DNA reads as TGTGCCTGGATGGTTGTGGGGGCGCGGCGCACCGGGGAGCTGTTTTTT.

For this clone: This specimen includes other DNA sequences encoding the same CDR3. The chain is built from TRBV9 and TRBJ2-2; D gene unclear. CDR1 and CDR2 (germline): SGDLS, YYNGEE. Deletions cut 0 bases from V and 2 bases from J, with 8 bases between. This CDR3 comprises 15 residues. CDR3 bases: TGTGCCAGCAGCGTAGGGCAGCGAAACACCGGGGAGCTGTTTTTT. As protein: CASSVGQRNTGELFF.

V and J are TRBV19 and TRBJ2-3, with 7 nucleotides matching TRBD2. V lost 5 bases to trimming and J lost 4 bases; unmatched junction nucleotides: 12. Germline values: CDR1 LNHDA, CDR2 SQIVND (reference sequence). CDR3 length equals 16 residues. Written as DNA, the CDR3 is TGTGCCAGTAGTGTCGGGACTATCGTCAGCCCAGATACGCAGTATTTT. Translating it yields CASSVGTIVSPDTQYF. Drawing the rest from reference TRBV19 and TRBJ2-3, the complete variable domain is DGGITQSPKYLFRKEGQNVTLSCEQNLNHDAMYWYRQDPGQGLRLIYYSQIVNDFQKGDIAEGYSVSREKKESFPLTVTSAQKNPTAFYLCASSVGTIVSPDTQYFGPGTRLTVL.

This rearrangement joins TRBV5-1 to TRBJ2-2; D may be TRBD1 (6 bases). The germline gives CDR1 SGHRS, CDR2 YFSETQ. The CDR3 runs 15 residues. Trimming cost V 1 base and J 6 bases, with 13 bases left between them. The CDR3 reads CASSLRQARPGELFF. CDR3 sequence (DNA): TGCGCCAGCAGCTTGAGACAGGCGCGGCCCGGGGAGCTGTTTTTT.

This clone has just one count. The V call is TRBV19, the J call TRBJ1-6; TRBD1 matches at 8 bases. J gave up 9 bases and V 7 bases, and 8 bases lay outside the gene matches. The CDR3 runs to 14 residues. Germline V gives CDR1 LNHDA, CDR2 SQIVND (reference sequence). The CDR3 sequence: CASTPGGDSSPLHF. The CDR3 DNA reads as TGTGCCAGTACTCCAGGGGGCGACAGTTCACCCCTCCACTTT. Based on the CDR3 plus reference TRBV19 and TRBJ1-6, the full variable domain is DGGITQSPKYLFRKEGQNVTLSCEQNLNHDAMYWYRQDPGQGLRLIYYSQIVNDFQKGDIAEGYSVSREKKESFPLTVTSAQKNPTAFYLCASTPGGDSSPLHFGNGTRLTVT.